Listed here are 3 T cell receptor beta chains from one sample, sequenced in a study of CD8+ T cells in alopecia areata. RNA was extracted and reverse transcribed into cDNA as the sequencing template. TCRdb's copy holds only in-frame clones and misses some; the assay was immunoSEQ multiplex PCR. This sample has 100,000 to 150,000 clones, with around 49% found just once. The sample consisted of CD8+ T cells sorted from blood, taken at week 0. These receptor sequences come from a human donor with alopecia areata.

The chain uses TRBV20-1 and TRBJ1-1, with D unclear. Trimming removed 0 bases from V and 4 bases from J, with 3 bases in between. Per germline, CDR1 DFQATT and CDR2 SNEGSKA (reference sequence). CDR3 length: 11 amino acids. The CDR3 DNA reads as TGCAGTGCTAGAGATATCACTGAAGCTTTCTTT. Translated, it gives CSARDITEAFF.

This chain links TRBV6-5 with TRBJ1-1; TRBD1 might be the D (5 bases). Germline-derived CDR1 and CDR2 are MNHEY and SVGAGI. This CDR3 spans 14 amino acids. V dropped 6 bases and J dropped 4 bases, with 15 bases sitting between them. In DNA form, the CDR3 reads TGTGCCAGCAGACCCGGGGGGGTGAGCACTGAAGCTTTCTTT. Protein product: CASRPGGVSTEAFF.

This clone was picked up a small number of times. The chain carries TRBV15 and TRBJ2-2; 8 positions match TRBD2. This CDR3 contains 15 residues. CDR1 and CDR2 (germline): LNHNV, YYDKDF (reference sequence). Trimming took 0 bases from V and 4 from J; bases not matched to a gene: 1. As DNA, the CDR3 is TGTGCCACCAGCAGAGACGGGGGGGCCACCGGGGAGCTGTTTTTT. It encodes CATSRDGGATGELFF.